The 20 T cell receptor beta chains presented below share a single source sample, sequenced in a study of blood T cell repertoires in COVID-19. The data were produced by immunoSEQ multiplex PCR, yet TCRdb's version contains in-frame clones alone and is incomplete. The table includes almost 50,000 clones, around 90% detected once. Source material: peripheral blood. These receptors came from a human donor in a cohort sampled during active COVID-19.

The chain has TRBV27 and TRBJ1-6; D is unresolved. The CDR3 extends over 11 amino acids. Germline CDR1 is MNHEY and CDR2 is SMNVEV (reference sequence). V lost 4 bases, J lost 9 bases, and 4 bases lay in between. Here the CDR3 reads CASSSLSPLHF. CDR3 in DNA: TGTGCCAGCAGTTCTCTTTCACCCCTCCACTTT.

V usage is TRBV5-6 and J usage is TRBJ2-3; 9 nucleotides match TRBD2. Trimming cost V 0 bases and J 6 bases; bases outside gene matches: 8. This CDR3 region has 16 residues. Germline loops: CDR1 SGHDT, CDR2 YYEEEE. CDR3 nucleotides: TGTGCCAGCAGCTTGGACTTTAGCGGGAGAGGGGATACGCAGTATTTT. Translation gives CASSLDFSGRGDTQYF.

The chain combines TRBV29-1 with TRBJ2-7, with 13 bases identical to TRBD2. The CDR3 is 14 amino acids. V shed 5 bases, J shed 7 bases, and the junction held 8 bases outside the gene matches. CDR1 is SQVTM and CDR2 is ANQGSEA in the germline V gene. CDR3 protein: CSVSSGLAGEEQYV. The DNA of the CDR3 is TGCAGCGTTTCGTCAGGACTAGCGGGAGAAGAGCAGTACGTC.

The rearrangement links TRBV23-1 to TRBJ2-6; perhaps TRBD1 as D (6 bases). TRBV23-1 is an open reading frame whose function is uncertain. The germline V and J ends were trimmed by 4 bases and 0 bases, with 16 bases remaining between them. CDR3 length: 18 amino acids. The CDR3 bases are TGCGCCAGCAGTCGGTCAAGGACAGAGTACTCTGGGGCCAACGTCCTGACTTTC. The encoded protein is CASSRSRTEYSGANVLTF.

V usage is TRBV14 and J usage is TRBJ2-7; D unclear. This CDR3 contains 16 residues. V lost 2 bases to trimming and J lost 0 bases, with 14 bases between them. Germline CDR1 is SGHDN and CDR2 is FVKESK. CDR3 in DNA: TGTGCCAGCAGCCAAATGAGTTTAAGAAGCTCCTACGAGCAGTACTTC. Residues: CASSQMSLRSSYEQYF.

The chain combines TRBV10-3 with TRBJ1-2; TRBD1 matches at 7 bases. CDR1 and CDR2 (germline): ENHRY, SYGVKD. V lost 10 bases and J lost 7; bases outside the gene matches: 15. This CDR3 contains 14 residues. The DNA of the CDR3 is TGTGCCACCCGTGGGACAGTCGACACCGGTGGCTACACCTTC. Amino acid sequence: CATRGTVDTGGYTF.

This clone was counted a single time. V gene TRBV6-5 combines with J gene TRBJ2-1, with D maybe TRBD2 (5 bases). The germline V gene encodes CDR1 MNHEY and CDR2 SVGAGI. V lost 0 bases to trimming and J lost 3 bases, with 12 bases between them. The CDR3 sequence is 16 residues long. The CDR3 loop is CASSYSPGKVYNEQFF. Written as DNA, the CDR3 is TGTGCCAGCAGTTACTCGCCCGGGAAGGTCTACAATGAGCAGTTCTTC.

This clone was detected only once. V gene TRBV3-1 (or the pseudogene TRBV3-2) combines with J gene TRBJ1-2; D perhaps matches TRBD1 (6 bases). Trimming left V 1 base short and J 4 bases short, with 10 bases between. From germline, CDR1 is LGHDT and CDR2 YNNKEL (reference sequence). The CDR3 is 14 amino acids. The DNA of the CDR3 is TGTGCCAGCAGCCAAGGGGGGCTGCGCTATGGCTACACCTTC. This encodes CASSQGGLRYGYTF.

The chain couples TRBV24-1 to TRBJ2-3, with TRBD1 as a possible D gene (5 bases). V lost 4 bases and J 5 bases, leaving 9 bases between the germline ends. There are 13 residues in the CDR3. Germline lookup yields CDR1 KGHDR and CDR2 SFDVKD. CDR3 in amino acids: CATSDRTKDTQYF. CDR3 DNA: TGTGCCACCAGTGACAGGACAAAAGATACGCAGTATTTT.

The V gene is TRBV5-1, the J gene TRBJ2-6, with a possible D match to TRBD2 (6 bases). Trimming cost V 3 bases and J 4 bases, with 20 bases left between them. Germline CDR1 reads SGHRS; CDR2 reads YFSETQ. The CDR3 totals 18 residues. Here the CDR3 DNA reads TGCGCCAGCAGCTCGGGACTCATCCTTTCCACGGGGGCCAACGTCCTGACTTTC. It specifies CASSSGLILSTGANVLTF.

The chain recombines TRBV27 with TRBJ1-6, with TRBD1 identical over 7 bases. V trimming: 5 bases; J trimming: 8 bases; junction bases outside the gene matches: 6. The CDR3 covers 14 residues. From germline, CDR1 is MNHEY and CDR2 SMNVEV (reference sequence). The CDR3 sequence is CASSPRGFDSPLHF. CDR3 coding DNA: TGTGCCAGCAGTCCCAGGGGGTTCGATTCACCCCTCCACTTT.

This clone was counted a single time. The chain carries TRBV28 and TRBJ2-7; TRBD2 matches 7 bases. The CDR3 spans 14 residues. V was pared by 5 bases and J by 1 base, with 5 bases of the junction left unmatched. CDR1 and CDR2 (germline): MDHEN, SYDVKM. The CDR3 is CASSLLAESYEQYF. The CDR3 coding sequence is TGTGCCAGCAGTCTCCTAGCGGAGTCCTACGAGCAGTACTTC.

The chain is built from TRBV7-2 and TRBJ1-1; possible D gene TRBD1, 5 bases. V was cut by 5 bases and J by 3 bases, with 13 bases left in between. The germline V gene has CDR1 SGHTA and CDR2 FQGNSA. The CDR3 totals 14 residues. The CDR3 sequence: CASSDMGGYTEAFF. CDR3 coding DNA: TGTGCCAGCAGCGATATGGGGGGGTACACTGAAGCTTTCTTT.

The chain recombines TRBV9 with TRBJ2-5; TRBD2 aligns across 7 bases. This CDR3 comprises 14 residues. Per the germline V gene, CDR1 is SGDLS and CDR2 is YYNGEE. V lost 4 bases, J lost 1 base, and 4 bases stayed unmatched. The CDR3 loop reads CASSPGLLQETQYF. The CDR3 DNA is TGTGCCAGCAGCCCGGGACTACTCCAAGAGACCCAGTACTTC.

The V and J genes are TRBV27 and TRBJ2-7; D remains unclear. The CDR3 extends over 12 amino acids. Germline V gene lookup returns CDR1 MNHEY and CDR2 SMNVEV (reference sequence). Trimming cost V 9 bases and J 6 bases, with 15 bases left between them. CDR3 sequence (DNA): TGTGCCAGTGTCGTCCAAAGGAGCGAGCAGTACTTC. Translated, it gives CASVVQRSEQYF.

This clone has just one count. This chain uses TRBV27 with TRBJ2-7; possible D gene TRBD1, 6 bases. The CDR3 sequence is 16 residues long. Germline CDR1 reads MNHEY; CDR2 reads SMNVEV (reference sequence). V was trimmed by 5 bases and J by 1 base, leaving 18 bases between them. CDR3 DNA sequence: TGTGCCAGCAGTCCCCTCTGGAAAGGGGGATCCTACGAGCAGTACTTC. Translated, it gives CASSPLWKGGSYEQYF.

The CDR3 DNA follows: TGTGCCAGCAGCTTTCCAGGGGTAGATACGCAGTATTTT. Protein product: CASSFPGVDTQYF. The chain joins TRBV11-2 to TRBJ2-3; D may be TRBD1 (6 bases). Trimming removed 3 bases at V and 5 bases at J, with 9 bases between. CDR3 size: 13 residues. In germline, CDR1 is SGHAT, CDR2 FQNNGV.

The chain has TRBV20-1 and TRBJ2-7; D not certain. The germline CDR1 and CDR2 sequences are DFQATT and SNEGSKA (reference sequence). V shed 3 bases and J shed 2 bases, with 5 bases lying between them. This CDR3 is 11 amino acids long. CDR3 bases: TGCAGTGCTAGCCGTACCTACGAGCAGTACTTC. Protein product: CSASRTYEQYF.

This clone was seen more than once but under ten times. This chain connects TRBV7-9 to TRBJ2-7; D possibly corresponds to TRBD1 (5 bases). This CDR3 spans 14 amino acids. CDR1 is SEHNR and CDR2 is FQNEAQ in the germline V gene (reference sequence). Trimming removed 2 bases from V and 1 base from J, with 9 bases in between. CDR3 sequence (DNA): TGTGCCAGCAGCTTACATCAGGGATCCTACGAGCAGTACTTC. The encoded protein is CASSLHQGSYEQYF.

This clone has just one count. The J gene is TRBJ2-7, the V gene TRBV6-5; D not certain. Germline CDR1 MNHEY, CDR2 SVGAGI. The V end lost 7 bases, the J end lost 3 bases, and 16 bases lay between the germline ends. There are 14 residues in the CDR3. Here the CDR3 DNA reads TGTGCCAGCAATTTACGTAGCAGTAACTACGAGCAGTACTTC. Its protein is CASNLRSSNYEQYF.